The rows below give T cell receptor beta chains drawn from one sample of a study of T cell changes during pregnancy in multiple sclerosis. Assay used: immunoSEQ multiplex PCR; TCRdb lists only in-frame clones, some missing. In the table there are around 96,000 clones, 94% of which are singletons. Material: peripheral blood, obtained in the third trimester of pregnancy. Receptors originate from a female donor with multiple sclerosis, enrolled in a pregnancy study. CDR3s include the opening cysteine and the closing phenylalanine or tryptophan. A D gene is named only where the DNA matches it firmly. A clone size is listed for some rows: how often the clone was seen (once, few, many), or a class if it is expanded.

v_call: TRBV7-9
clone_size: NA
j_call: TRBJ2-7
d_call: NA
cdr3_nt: TGTGCCAGCAGCCCCAGAGGGAGCCTCTCCTACGAGCAGTACTTC
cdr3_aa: CASSPRGSLSYEQYF

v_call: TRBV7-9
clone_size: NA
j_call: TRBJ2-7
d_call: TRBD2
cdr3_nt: TGTGCCAGCAGCTTAGTTAGCGGGAGGGTGGACGAGCAGTACTTC
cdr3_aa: CASSLVSGRVDEQYF

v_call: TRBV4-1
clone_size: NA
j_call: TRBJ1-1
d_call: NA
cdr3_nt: TGCGCCAGCAGCCATGTGGGAGGGGCGACTGAAGCTTTCTTT
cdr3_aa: CASSHVGGATEAFF

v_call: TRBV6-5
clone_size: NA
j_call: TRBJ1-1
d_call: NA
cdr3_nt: TGTGCCAGCAGTTCTTACAGGCAGGGGACTGAAGCTTTCTTT
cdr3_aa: CASSSYRQGTEAFF

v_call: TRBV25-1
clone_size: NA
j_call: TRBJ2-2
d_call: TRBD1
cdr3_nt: TGTGCCAGCAGGCCATACAGGGGGCCTCCGAACACCGGGGAGCTGTTTTTT
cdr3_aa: CASRPYRGPPNTGELFF

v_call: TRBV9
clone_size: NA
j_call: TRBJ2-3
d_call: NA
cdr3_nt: TGTGCCAGCAGCGGGAGACTAGTTGAGACAGATACGCAGTATTTT
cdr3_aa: CASSGRLVETDTQYF

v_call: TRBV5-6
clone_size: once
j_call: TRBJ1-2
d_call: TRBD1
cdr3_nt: TGTGCCAGCACCCAGGCCCCAGGACAGGGATATGGCTACACCTTC
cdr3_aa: CASTQAPGQGYGYTF

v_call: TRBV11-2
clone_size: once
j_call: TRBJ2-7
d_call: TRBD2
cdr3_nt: TGTGCCAGCAGCTTGACTAGCGGACCCTCCTACGAGCAGTACTTC
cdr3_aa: CASSLTSGPSYEQYF

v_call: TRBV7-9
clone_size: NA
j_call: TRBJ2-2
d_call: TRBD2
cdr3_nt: TGTGCCAGCAGCTTACGTCGTCGAGCGGGAGGGTGGACCGGGGAGCTGTTTTTT
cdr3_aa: CASSLRRRAGGWTGELFF

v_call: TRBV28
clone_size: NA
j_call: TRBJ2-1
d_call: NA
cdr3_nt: TGTGCCAGCAGTTTAATAGGGGGGGCCCGCTACAATGAGCAGTTCTTC
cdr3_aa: CASSLIGGARYNEQFF

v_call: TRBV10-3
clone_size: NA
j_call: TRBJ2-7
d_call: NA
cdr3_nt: TGTGCCATCAGCCCCCAACAGGGTACCTACGAGCAGTACTTC
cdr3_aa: CAISPQQGTYEQYF

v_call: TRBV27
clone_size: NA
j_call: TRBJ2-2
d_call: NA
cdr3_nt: TGTGCCAGCAGTATCGGGACTAACACCGGGGAGCTGTTTTTT
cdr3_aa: CASSIGTNTGELFF

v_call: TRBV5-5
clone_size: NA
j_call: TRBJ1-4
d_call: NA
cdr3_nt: TGTGCCAGCAGCTTGGGGCCGCAGGGTGGTGGTGAAAAACTGTTTTTT
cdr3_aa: CASSLGPQGGGEKLFF

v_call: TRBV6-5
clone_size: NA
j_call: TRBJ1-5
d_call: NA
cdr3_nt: TGTGCCAGCAGGAGACATAGCAATCAGCCCCAGCATTTT
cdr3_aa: CASRRHSNQPQHF

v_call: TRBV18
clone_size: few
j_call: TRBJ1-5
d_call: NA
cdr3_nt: TGTGCCAGCTCACGAAATCAGGGGAGCAATCAGCCCCAGCATTTT
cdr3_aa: CASSRNQGSNQPQHF

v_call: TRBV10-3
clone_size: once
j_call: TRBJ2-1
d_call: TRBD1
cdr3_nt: TGTGCCGTGAGGACAGGGAGCTCCTACAATGAGCAGTTCTTC
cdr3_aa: CAVRTGSSYNEQFF

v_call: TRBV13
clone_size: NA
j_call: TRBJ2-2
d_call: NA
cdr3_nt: TGTGCCAGCAGCTTAGGCATAGGACACGACACCGGGGAGCTGTTTTTT
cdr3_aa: CASSLGIGHDTGELFF

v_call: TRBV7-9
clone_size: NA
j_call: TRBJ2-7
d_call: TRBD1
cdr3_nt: TGTGCCAGCAGCAAACAGGGGGGCGCAGGTAGGGAGCAGTACTTC
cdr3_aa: CASSKQGGAGREQYF

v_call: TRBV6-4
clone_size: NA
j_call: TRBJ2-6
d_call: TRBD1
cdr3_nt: TGTGCCAGCAGTGAAGGGACAGCTCACTCTGGGGCCAACGTCCTGACTTTC
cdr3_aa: CASSEGTAHSGANVLTF

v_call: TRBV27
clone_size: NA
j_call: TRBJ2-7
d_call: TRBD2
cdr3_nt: TGTGCCAGCAGTCCACGACGAACGGCTAGCGGAAACTACGAGCAGTACTTC
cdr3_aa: CASSPRRTASGNYEQYF

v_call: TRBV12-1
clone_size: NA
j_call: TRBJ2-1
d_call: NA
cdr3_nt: TGTGCCAGCAGCGCCAGACGACTTAGGATCAGACTTCAGTTCTTC
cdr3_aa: CASSARRLRIRLQFF

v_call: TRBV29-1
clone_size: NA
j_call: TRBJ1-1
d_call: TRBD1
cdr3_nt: TGCAGCGTTACCCGGGACAGTCTAGGAGCTGAAGCTTTCTTT
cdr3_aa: CSVTRDSLGAEAFF